This T cell receptor (beta chain) was profiled in a study of T cells expressing NK-cell markers. Germline loops: CDR1 SGHRS, CDR2 YFSETQ. There are 16 residues in the CDR3. One entry per CDR3 protein, without DNA, is what TCRdb gives after re-calling the 5' RACE reads. The repertoire table contains under 500,000 distinct CDR3 sequences. This rearrangement joins TRBV5-1 to TRBJ2-2; TCRdb selects TRBD1, and the lack of DNA leaves this call unchecked. Source material: blood T cells: a sorted CD56 or NKG2C T cell subset, CD4+ or CD8+ T cells, or bulk PBMC T cells (not recorded which). This clonotype originated in a woman between 18 and 70 years old in good health. Here the CDR3 reads CASSLTPEGASGELFF. Complete variable domain (other parts from reference TRBV5-1 and TRBJ2-2): KAGVTQTPRYLIKTRGQQVTLSCSPISGHRSVSWYQQTPGQGLQFLFEYFSETQRNKGNFPGRFSGRQFSNSRSEMNVSTLELGDSALYLCASSLTPEGASGELFFGEGSRLTVL.